Following are 2 T cell receptor beta chains from one sample sequenced in a study of T cells after yellow fever vaccination. Via MiXCR, TCRdb re-called the 5' RACE reads, giving one row per CDR3 protein. The table has 500,000 to 650,000 distinct CDR3 sequences, around 17% seen once. The sample was PBMCs, taken 5 days after the first yellow fever vaccination. The origin of the receptors is a man aged 18 to 30 who received the YFV17D yellow fever vaccine.

This clonotype was counted at least ten times. J is TRBJ1-1 and V is TRBV10-3; TRBD1 is a possible D gene (5 bases). The CDR3 length is 14 residues. Germline CDR1 reads ENHRY; CDR2 reads SYGVKD. V gave up 3 bases and J gave up 5 bases, with 13 bases separating them. DNA of the CDR3: TGTGCCATCAGTGATTCGGGGGGTCGGACTGAAGCTTTCTTT. This encodes CAISDSGGRTEAFF.

This clonotype turned up a few times. This rearrangement joins TRBV6-1 to TRBJ1-2; perhaps TRBD1 as D (5 bases). The CDR3 has 14 amino acids. Germline CDR1 MNHNS, CDR2 SASEGT. The V end lost 2 bases, the J end lost 4 bases, and 11 bases lay between the germline ends. This CDR3 reads CASSEWGDGYGYTF. CDR3 sequence (DNA): TGTGCCAGCAGTGAATGGGGGGACGGCTATGGCTACACCTTC.